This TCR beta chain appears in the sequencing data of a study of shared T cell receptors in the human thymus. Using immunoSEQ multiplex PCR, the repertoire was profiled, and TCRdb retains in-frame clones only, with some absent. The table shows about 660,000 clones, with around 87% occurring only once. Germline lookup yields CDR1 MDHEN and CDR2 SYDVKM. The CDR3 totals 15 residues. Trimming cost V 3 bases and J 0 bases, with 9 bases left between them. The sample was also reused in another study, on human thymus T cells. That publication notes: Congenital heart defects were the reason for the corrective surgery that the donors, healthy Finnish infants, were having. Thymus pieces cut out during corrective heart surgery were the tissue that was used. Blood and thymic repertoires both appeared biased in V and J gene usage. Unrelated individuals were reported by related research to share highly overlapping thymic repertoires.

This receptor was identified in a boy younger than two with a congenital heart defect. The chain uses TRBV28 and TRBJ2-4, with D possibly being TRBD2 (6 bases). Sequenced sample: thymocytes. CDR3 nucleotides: TGTGCCAGCAGTTTTGCGGGGATAGCCAAAAACATTCAGTACTTC. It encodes CASSFAGIAKNIQYF. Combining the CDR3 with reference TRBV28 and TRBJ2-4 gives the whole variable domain DVKVTQSSRYLVKRTGEKVFLECVQDMDHENMFWYRQDPGLGLRLIYFSYDVKMKEKGDIPEGYSVSREKKERFSLILESASTNQTSMYLCASSFAGIAKNIQYFGAGTRLSVL.